Below are 20 T cell receptor beta chains sequenced from a single sample in a study of T cell changes during pregnancy in multiple sclerosis. Repertoires were generated with immunoSEQ multiplex PCR, while TCRdb's copy carries only in-frame clones and drops some. This sample has about 57,000 clones; about 91% occur once, and the top ten carry approximately 0.21%. The sequences come from CD4+ T cells from peripheral blood mononuclear cells, collected in the second trimester of pregnancy. The origin of the receptors is a female donor with multiple sclerosis, enrolled in a pregnancy study.

The chain links TRBV27 to TRBJ2-1; D gene ambiguous. The CDR3 totals 14 residues. Germline CDR1 and CDR2: MNHEY and SMNVEV (reference sequence). Trimming cost V 0 bases and J 7 bases, with 10 bases left between them. CDR3 residues: CASSLSFRRNEQFF. The CDR3 DNA is TGTGCCAGCAGTTTATCTTTCCGCAGAAATGAGCAGTTCTTC.

This chain connects TRBV10-3 to TRBJ2-6; TRBD1 aligns across 10 bases. V lost 5 bases to trimming and J lost 2 bases; unmatched junction nucleotides: 3. Per the germline V gene, CDR1 is ENHRY and CDR2 is SYGVKD. The CDR3 is 16 residues long. The CDR3 coding sequence is TGTGCCATCAGTCGGGACAGGGGAACTGGGGCCAACGTCCTGACTTTC. It specifies CAISRDRGTGANVLTF.

This clone was seen only once. The V gene is TRBV5-1, the J gene TRBJ1-4, with D perhaps matching TRBD1 (5 bases). The V end was cut by 2 bases, the J end by 8 bases, with 13 bases between. The V gene's germline CDR1 is SGHRS and CDR2 YFSETQ. The CDR3 spans 14 residues. The CDR3 coding sequence is TGCGCCAGCAGCTTCTCGGGGGTTGGGGAAAAACTGTTTTTT. It translates to CASSFSGVGEKLFF.

For this clone: One end of the junction does not line up with germline, which may come from a read error. The chain couples TRBV15 to TRBJ1-5; D gene uncertain. CDR3 size: 14 residues. Per germline, CDR1 LNHNV and CDR2 YYDKDF (reference sequence). CDR3 nucleotide sequence: TGTGCCACCAGCGGAGAGAGGGGCAATCAGCCCCAGCATTTT. Translating it yields CATSGERGNQPQHF.

This clone was recorded once. This chain links TRBV6-5 with TRBJ2-3; D is undetermined. This CDR3 spans 11 amino acids. V was trimmed by 3 bases and J by 6 bases, leaving 4 bases between them. Looked up from germline, CDR1 is MNHEY and CDR2 is SVGAGI. The CDR3, as DNA: TGTGCCAGCAGTTATGAGGATACGCAGTATTTT. Its protein is CASSYEDTQYF.

This chain connects TRBV5-4 to TRBJ1-2; no definite D call. Between the trimmed V and J ends, which lost 4 bases and 4 bases, there was a span of 17 bases. This CDR3 contains 15 residues. Germline V gene data show CDR1 as SGHNT and CDR2 as YYREEE (reference sequence). CDR3 residues: CASSPSVGSSYGYTF. The CDR3 region has the DNA TGTGCCAGCAGCCCCTCGGTCGGTTCTTCCTATGGCTACACCTTC.

V gene TRBV6-6 combines with J gene TRBJ1-6; D gene uncertain. The CDR3 is made up of 13 amino acids. The V and J ends lost 5 bases and 9 bases respectively, with 11 bases between them. Germline V gene data show CDR1 as MNHNY and CDR2 as SVGAGI (reference sequence). The CDR3 protein is CASSAGEGSPLHF. The DNA for the CDR3 is TGTGCCAGCAGTGCCGGGGAGGGTTCACCCCTCCACTTT.

The rearrangement joins TRBV10-3 to TRBJ2-5, with 7 bases lining up with TRBD1. Germline V CDR1 and CDR2: ENHRY, SYGVKD. With V trimmed by 5 bases and J by 5 bases, 11 bases remained unmatched. The CDR3 loop spans 15 amino acids. The CDR3 spells CAISIRQGVRETQYF. CDR3 coding DNA: TGTGCCATCAGTATAAGACAGGGCGTTCGGGAGACCCAGTACTTC.

This chain joins TRBV27 and TRBJ2-2; 10 bases line up with TRBD2. The CDR3 totals 17 residues. V gave up 5 bases and J gave up 5 bases; unmatched junction bases: 11. Germline values: CDR1 MNHEY, CDR2 SMNVEV (reference sequence). The DNA of the CDR3 is TGTGCCAGCAGTCCCAGATTAGCGGGAGGACGTACCGGGGAGCTGTTTTTT. This gives the protein CASSPRLAGGRTGELFF.

This rearrangement joins TRBV28 to TRBJ2-5; a weak D match, TRBD2 (5 bases). Trimming cost V 2 bases and J 5 bases, with 12 bases left between them. This CDR3 comprises 14 residues. Germline-derived CDR1 and CDR2 are MDHEN and SYDVKM. DNA for the CDR3: TGTGCCAGCAGTTTAAGCCTAGCCGGGGAGACCCAGTACTTC. It codes for CASSLSLAGETQYF.

The gene calls are TRBV6-1 and TRBJ2-3; 11 bases are shared with TRBD2. Losses at the gene ends were 6 bases for V and 1 base for J; bases not matched to a gene: 0. Per the germline V gene, CDR1 is MNHNS and CDR2 is SASEGT. This CDR3 comprises 14 residues. The CDR3 DNA reads TGTGCCAGCAGGACTAGCGGGGGCACAGATACGCAGTATTTT. Encoded protein: CASRTSGGTDTQYF.

This clone showed up just once. This rearrangement joins TRBV9 to TRBJ2-2; D is uncertain. The CDR3 is 17 residues long. Germline CDR1 SGDLS, CDR2 YYNGEE. V lost 0 bases and J lost 2, with 14 bases in between. CDR3 sequence reads: CASSVATWAVNTGELFF. In nucleotides, the CDR3 is TGTGCCAGCAGCGTAGCTACTTGGGCAGTCAACACCGGGGAGCTGTTTTTT.

The chain uses TRBV5-4 and TRBJ1-2; the D is unclear. This CDR3 spans 13 amino acids. Per germline, CDR1 SGHNT and CDR2 YYREEE (reference sequence). Deletions cut 0 bases from V and 4 bases from J, with 7 bases between. The CDR3 region is CASSLGAGYGYTF. CDR3 sequence (DNA): TGTGCCAGCAGCTTGGGGGCGGGCTATGGCTACACCTTC.

The genes are TRBV5-8 and TRBJ1-5; possible D gene TRBD1, 6 bases. The germline V gene has CDR1 SGHTS and CDR2 YDEGEE. This CDR3 has 15 amino acids. Trimming pared 0 bases from V and 6 bases from J, leaving 13 bases between. Written as DNA, the CDR3 is TGTGCCAGCAGCTTGGACAGGGTTTACGGTCAGCCCCAGCATTTT. This encodes CASSLDRVYGQPQHF.

CDR3 protein: CASSSPRGSSTDTQYF. The CDR3 DNA sequence: TGTGCCAGCAGTTCTCCCAGGGGTTCTAGCACAGATACGCAGTATTTT. The V gene is TRBV27, the J gene TRBJ2-3; a possible D gene is TRBD1 (6 bases). Trimming removed 4 bases from V and 0 bases from J, with 14 bases in between. The CDR3 runs 16 residues. Per germline, CDR1 MNHEY and CDR2 SMNVEV (reference sequence).

This clone showed up just a few times. The V call is TRBV13, the J call TRBJ1-1; TRBD1 might be the D (6 bases). Germline assignment: CDR1 PRHDT and CDR2 FYEKMQ (reference sequence). V was clipped by 0 bases and J by 1 base, with 9 bases between them. The CDR3 is made up of 15 amino acids. CDR3 amino acids: CASSLGGRGNTEAFF. For the CDR3, the DNA is TGTGCCAGCAGCTTAGGAGGCAGGGGGAACACTGAAGCTTTCTTT.

The rearrangement joins TRBV19 to TRBJ1-1, with 8 bases identical to TRBD1. The CDR3 has 16 amino acids. CDR1 LNHDA and CDR2 SQIVND come from the germline V gene (reference sequence). V lost 4 bases to trimming and J lost 1 base; unmatched junction nucleotides: 8. CDR3 residues: CASSTQTGAGNTEAFF. CDR3 in DNA: TGTGCCAGTAGTACACAGACAGGGGCGGGGAACACTGAAGCTTTCTTT.

The rearrangement links TRBV28 to TRBJ1-5, with no clear D. The CDR3 has 14 amino acids. Germline assignment: CDR1 MDHEN and CDR2 SYDVKM. V lost 8 bases and J 6 bases, leaving 17 bases between the germline ends. The CDR3 sequence is CASHGDRVSQPQHF. CDR3 DNA: TGTGCCAGCCACGGGGATAGGGTGAGTCAGCCCCAGCATTTT. Together with reference TRBV28 and TRBJ1-5, the CDR3 gives the full variable domain: DVKVTQSSRYLVKRTGEKVFLECVQDMDHENMFWYRQDPGLGLRLIYFSYDVKMKEKGDIPEGYSVSREKKERFSLILESASTNQTSMYLCASHGDRVSQPQHFGDGTRLSIL.

A few counts support this clone. V is TRBV7-9 and J is TRBJ1-2, with D uncertain. This CDR3 spans 15 amino acids. Trimming took off 0 bases at V and 0 bases at J, with 8 bases between the two ends. CDR1 and CDR2 from the germline V gene are SEHNR and FQNEAQ (reference sequence). The CDR3 DNA is TGTGCCAGCAGCTTAGCAGGAGGAACTAACTATGGCTACACCTTC. Translating it yields CASSLAGGTNYGYTF.

The chain links TRBV28 to TRBJ1-3, with a weak D call TRBD1 (6 bases). The V end lost 3 bases, the J end lost 7 bases, and 16 bases lay between the germline ends. Looked up from germline, CDR1 is MDHEN and CDR2 is SYDVKM. This CDR3 region has 15 residues. The CDR3 sequence is CASSFVGTSFNTIYF. CDR3 DNA: TGTGCCAGCAGTTTCGTCGGGACATCTTTCAACACCATATATTTT.